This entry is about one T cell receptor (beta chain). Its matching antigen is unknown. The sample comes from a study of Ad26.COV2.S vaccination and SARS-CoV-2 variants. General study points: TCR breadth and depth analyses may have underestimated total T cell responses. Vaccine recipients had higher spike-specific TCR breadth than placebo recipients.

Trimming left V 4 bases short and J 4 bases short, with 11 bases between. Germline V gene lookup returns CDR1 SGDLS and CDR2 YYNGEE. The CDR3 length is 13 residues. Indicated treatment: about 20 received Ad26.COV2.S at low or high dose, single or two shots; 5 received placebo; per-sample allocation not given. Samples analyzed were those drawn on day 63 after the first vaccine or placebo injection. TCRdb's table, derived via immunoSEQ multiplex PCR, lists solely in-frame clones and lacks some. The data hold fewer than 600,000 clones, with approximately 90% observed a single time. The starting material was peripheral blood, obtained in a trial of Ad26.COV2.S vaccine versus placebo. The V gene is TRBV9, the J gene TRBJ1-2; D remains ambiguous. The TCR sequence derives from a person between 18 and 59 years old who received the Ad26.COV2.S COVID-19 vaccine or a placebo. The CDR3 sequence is CASSSRDFYGYTF. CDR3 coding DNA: TGTGCCAGCAGCAGCCGGGATTTCTATGGCTACACCTTC.